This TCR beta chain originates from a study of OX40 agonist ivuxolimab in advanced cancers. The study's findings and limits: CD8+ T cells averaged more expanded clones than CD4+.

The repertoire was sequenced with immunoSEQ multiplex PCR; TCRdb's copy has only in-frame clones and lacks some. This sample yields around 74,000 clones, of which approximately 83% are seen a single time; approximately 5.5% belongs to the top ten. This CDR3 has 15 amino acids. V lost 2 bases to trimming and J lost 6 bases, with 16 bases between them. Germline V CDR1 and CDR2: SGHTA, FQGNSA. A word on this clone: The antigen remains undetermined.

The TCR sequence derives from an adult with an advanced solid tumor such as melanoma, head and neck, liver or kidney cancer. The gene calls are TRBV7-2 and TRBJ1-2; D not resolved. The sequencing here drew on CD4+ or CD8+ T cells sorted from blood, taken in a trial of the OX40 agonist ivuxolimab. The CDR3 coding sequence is TGTGCCAGCAGCTTAATAGGAAGCCTAAGGGATGGCTACACCTTC. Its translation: CASSLIGSLRDGYTF.